This T cell receptor beta chain was recorded in a study of T cells in Graves' hyperthyroidism and ophthalmopathy. About the study: Peripheral blood was acquired at first diagnosis, ahead of any therapy whatsoever. Study-level points and caveats: Separation of ophthalmopathy from stable hyperthyroidism was achieved by a 13 V-J model.

The investigators amplified TCR beta CDR3 regions from RNA transcripts. A first-round RT-PCR of the TCR CDR3 used the HTBI primer set. TCRdb re-analysed the multiplex PCR reads in MiXCR, keeping a single row per CDR3 protein. The repertoire holds around 260,000 distinct CDR3 sequences, with less than 30% as singletons. Hyperthyroidism patients were newly diagnosed, had disease duration under 2 months, and were aged 18 to 65 years. Fresh peripheral blood, around 10 ml of it, supplied the PBMCs. This clonotype was picked up many times. Antigen specificity is unknown. CDR3 length: 14 amino acids. V gave up 0 bases and J gave up 1 base, with 6 bases separating them. The germline V gene has CDR1 SGHTA and CDR2 FQGTGA.

Sample: blood. The chain recombines TRBV7-3 with TRBJ1-2; D ambiguous. The source is a man aged 35-49 years with Graves' hyperthyroidism that later progressed to Graves' ophthalmopathy. The DNA for the CDR3 is TGTGCCAGCAGCTTAACTCACGATAACTATGGCTACACCTTC. Its translation is CASSLTHDNYGYTF.